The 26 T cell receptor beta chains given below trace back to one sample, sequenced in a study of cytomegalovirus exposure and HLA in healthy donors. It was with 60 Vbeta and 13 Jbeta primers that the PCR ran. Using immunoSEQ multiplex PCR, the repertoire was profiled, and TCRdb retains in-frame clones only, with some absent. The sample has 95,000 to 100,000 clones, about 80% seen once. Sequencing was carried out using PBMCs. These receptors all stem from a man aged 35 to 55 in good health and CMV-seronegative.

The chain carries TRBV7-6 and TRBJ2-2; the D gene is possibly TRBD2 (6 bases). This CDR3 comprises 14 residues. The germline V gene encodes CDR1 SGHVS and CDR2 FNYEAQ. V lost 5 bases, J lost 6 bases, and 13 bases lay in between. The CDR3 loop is CASSVGLSAGELFF. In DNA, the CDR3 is TGTGCCAGCAGCGTGGGACTCAGCGCCGGGGAGCTGTTTTTT.

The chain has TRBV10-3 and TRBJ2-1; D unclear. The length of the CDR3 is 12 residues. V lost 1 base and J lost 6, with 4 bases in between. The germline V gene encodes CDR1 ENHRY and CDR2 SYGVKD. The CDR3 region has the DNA TGTGCCATCAGTGAGTGGAGCAATGAGCAGTTCTTC. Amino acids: CAISEWSNEQFF.

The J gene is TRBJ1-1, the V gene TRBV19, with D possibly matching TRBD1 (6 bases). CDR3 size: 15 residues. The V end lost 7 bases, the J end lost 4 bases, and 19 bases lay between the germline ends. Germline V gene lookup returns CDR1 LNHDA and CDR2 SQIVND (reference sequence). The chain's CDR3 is CASKWGLASSTEAFF. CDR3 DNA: TGTGCCAGTAAATGGGGGCTGGCGTCGAGCACTGAAGCTTTCTTT.

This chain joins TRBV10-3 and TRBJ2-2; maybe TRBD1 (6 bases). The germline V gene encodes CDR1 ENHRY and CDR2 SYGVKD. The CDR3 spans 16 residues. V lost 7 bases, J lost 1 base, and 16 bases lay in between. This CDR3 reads CAITPDSRGNTGELFF. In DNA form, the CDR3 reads TGTGCCATCACCCCGGACAGCCGGGGGAACACCGGGGAGCTGTTTTTT.

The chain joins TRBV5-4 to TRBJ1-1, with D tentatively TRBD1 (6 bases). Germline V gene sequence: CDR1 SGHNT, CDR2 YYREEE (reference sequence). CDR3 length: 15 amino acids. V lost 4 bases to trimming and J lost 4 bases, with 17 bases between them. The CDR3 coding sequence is TGTGCCAGCAGCCTACCAGACAGGTCGGGCACTGAAGCTTTCTTT. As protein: CASSLPDRSGTEAFF.

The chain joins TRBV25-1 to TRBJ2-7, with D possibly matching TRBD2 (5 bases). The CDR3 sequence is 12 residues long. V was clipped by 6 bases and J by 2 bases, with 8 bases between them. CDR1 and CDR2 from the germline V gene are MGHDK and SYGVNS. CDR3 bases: TGTGCCAGCAGCGGGGTAACCTACGAGCAGTACTTC. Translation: CASSGVTYEQYF.

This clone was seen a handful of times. In DNA, the CDR3 is TGTGCCAGCAGCCGGACAGAGTCCTACGAGCAGTACTTC. It is translated as CASSRTESYEQYF. The J gene is TRBJ2-7, the V gene TRBV7-6, with TRBD1 as a possible D gene (6 bases). This CDR3 region has 13 residues. Germline V gives CDR1 SGHVS, CDR2 FNYEAQ. Between the trimmed V and J ends, which lost 5 bases and 1 base, there was a span of 9 bases.

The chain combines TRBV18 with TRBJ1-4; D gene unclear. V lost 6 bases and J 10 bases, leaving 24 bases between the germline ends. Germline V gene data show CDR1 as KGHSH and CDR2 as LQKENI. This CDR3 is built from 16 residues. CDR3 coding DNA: TGTGCCAGCTCCCCCGCTGTTACATCAAACCTCGCAAAACTGTTTTTT. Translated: CASSPAVTSNLAKLFF. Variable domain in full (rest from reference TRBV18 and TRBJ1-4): NAGVMQNPRHLVRRRGQEARLRCSPMKGHSHVYWYRQLPEEGLKFMVYLQKENIIDESGMPKERFSAEFPKEGPSILRIQQVVRGDSAAYFCASSPAVTSNLAKLFFGSGTQLSVL.

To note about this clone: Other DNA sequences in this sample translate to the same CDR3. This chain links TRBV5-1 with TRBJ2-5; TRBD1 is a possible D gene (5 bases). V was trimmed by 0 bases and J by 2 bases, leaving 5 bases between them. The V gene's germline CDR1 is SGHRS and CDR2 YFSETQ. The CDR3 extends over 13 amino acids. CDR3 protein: CASSLGQQETQYF. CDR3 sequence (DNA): TGCGCCAGCAGCTTGGGACAGCAAGAGACCCAGTACTTC.

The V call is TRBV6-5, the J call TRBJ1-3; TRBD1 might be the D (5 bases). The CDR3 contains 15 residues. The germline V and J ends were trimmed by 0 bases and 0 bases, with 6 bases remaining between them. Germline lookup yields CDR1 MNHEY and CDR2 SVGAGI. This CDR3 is CASSYSGGSGNTIYF. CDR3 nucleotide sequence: TGTGCCAGCAGTTACTCCGGGGGCTCTGGAAACACCATATATTTT.

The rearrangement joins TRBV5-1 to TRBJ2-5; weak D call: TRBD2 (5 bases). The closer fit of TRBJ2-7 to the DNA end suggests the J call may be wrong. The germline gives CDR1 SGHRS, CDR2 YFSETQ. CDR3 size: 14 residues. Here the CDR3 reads CASSPSSGPYEQYF. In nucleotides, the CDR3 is TGCGCCAGCAGCCCGTCGAGCGGCCCCTACGAGCAGTACTTC.

CDR3 residues: CASTTAGTGSSYTF. The CDR3 nucleotides read TGTGCCAGCACTACTGCCGGGACAGGGTCTAGCTACACCTTC. V and J are TRBV27 and TRBJ1-2; 9 nucleotides match TRBD1. CDR1 and CDR2 from the germline V gene are MNHEY and SMNVEV (reference sequence). The CDR3 covers 14 residues. V lost 7 bases to trimming and J lost 9 bases; unmatched junction nucleotides: 12.

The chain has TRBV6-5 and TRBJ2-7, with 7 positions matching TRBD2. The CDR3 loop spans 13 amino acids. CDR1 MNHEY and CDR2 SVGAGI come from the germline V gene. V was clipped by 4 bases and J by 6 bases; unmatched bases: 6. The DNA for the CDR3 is TGTGCCAGCAGTTTGGAGGGAGGGTTCGAGCAGTACTTC. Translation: CASSLEGGFEQYF.

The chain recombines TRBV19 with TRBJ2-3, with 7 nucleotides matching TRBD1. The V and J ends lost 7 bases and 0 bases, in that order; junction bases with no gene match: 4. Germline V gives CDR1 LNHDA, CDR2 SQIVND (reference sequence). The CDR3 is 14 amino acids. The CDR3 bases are TGTGCCAGTACTCCAGGGGGAAGCACAGATACGCAGTATTTT. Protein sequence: CASTPGGSTDTQYF.

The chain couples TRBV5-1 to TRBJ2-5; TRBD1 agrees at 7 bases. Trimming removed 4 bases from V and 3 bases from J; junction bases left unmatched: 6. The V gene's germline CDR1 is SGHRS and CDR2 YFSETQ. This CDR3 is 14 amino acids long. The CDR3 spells CASSARDRKETQYF. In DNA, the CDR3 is TGCGCCAGCAGCGCCAGGGACAGAAAAGAGACCCAGTACTTC.

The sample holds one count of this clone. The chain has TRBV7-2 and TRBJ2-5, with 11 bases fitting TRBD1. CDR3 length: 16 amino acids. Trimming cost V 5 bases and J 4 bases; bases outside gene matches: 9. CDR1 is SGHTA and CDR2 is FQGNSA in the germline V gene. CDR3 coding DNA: TGTGCCAGCAGCCTTCGACCGGGACAGGGGGGAGAGACCCAGTACTTC. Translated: CASSLRPGQGGETQYF.

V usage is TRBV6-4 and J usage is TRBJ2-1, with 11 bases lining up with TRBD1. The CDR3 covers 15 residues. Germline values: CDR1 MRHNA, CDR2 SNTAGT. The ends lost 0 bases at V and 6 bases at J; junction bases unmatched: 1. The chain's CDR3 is CASSDSGTGGNEQFF. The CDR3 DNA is TGTGCCAGCAGTGACTCCGGGACAGGGGGCAATGAGCAGTTCTTC.

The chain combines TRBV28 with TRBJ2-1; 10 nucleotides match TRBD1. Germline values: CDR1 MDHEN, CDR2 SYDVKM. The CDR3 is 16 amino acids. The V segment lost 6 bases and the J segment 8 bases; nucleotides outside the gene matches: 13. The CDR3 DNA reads TGTGCCAGCAGCAACCAACGGACAGGGGGTTACGATGAGCAGTTCTTC. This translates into CASSNQRTGGYDEQFF.

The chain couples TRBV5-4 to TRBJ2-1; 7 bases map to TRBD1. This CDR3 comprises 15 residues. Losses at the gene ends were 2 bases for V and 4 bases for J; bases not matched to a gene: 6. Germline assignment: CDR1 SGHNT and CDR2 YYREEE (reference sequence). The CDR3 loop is CASSLDTGVYNEQFF. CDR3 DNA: TGTGCCAGCAGCTTAGATACAGGGGTTTACAATGAGCAGTTCTTC.

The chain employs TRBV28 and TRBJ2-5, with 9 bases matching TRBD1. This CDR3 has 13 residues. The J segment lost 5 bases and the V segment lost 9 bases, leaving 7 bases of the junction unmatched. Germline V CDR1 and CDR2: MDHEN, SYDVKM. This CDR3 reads CASYRGRGETQYF. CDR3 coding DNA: TGTGCCAGTTACAGGGGGCGGGGGGAGACCCAGTACTTC.

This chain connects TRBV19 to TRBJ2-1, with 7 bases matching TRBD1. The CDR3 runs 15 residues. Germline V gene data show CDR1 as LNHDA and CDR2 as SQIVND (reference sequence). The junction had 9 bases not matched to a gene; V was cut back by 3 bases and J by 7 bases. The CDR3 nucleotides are TGTGCCAGTAGTATTTTGGCAGGGGGTAAGAATGAGCAGTTCTTC. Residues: CASSILAGGKNEQFF.

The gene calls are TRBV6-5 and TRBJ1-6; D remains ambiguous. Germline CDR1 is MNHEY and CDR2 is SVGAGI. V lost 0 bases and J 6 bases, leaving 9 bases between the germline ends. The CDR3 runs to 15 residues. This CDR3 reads CASSYSWTANSPLHF. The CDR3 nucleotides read TGTGCCAGCAGTTACTCCTGGACTGCTAATTCACCCCTCCACTTT.

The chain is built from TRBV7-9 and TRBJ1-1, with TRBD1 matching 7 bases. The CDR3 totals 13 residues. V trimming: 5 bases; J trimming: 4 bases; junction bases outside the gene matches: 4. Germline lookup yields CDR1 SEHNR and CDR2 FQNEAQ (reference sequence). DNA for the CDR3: TGTGCCAGCAGCCTCACAGGGGTCACTGAAGCTTTCTTT. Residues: CASSLTGVTEAFF.

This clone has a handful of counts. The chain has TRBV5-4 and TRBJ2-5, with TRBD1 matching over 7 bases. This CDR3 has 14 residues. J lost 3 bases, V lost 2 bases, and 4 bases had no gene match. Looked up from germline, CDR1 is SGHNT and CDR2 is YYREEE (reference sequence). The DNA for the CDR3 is TGTGCCAGCAGCTTAACCGGGACAGAAGAGACCCAGTACTTC. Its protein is CASSLTGTEETQYF.

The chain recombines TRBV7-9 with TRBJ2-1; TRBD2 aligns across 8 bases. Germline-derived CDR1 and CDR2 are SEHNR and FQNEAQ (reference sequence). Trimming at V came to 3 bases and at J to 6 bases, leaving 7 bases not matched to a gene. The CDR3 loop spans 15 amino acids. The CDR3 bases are TGTGCCAGCAGCTTCCCCGGGACTAGACCCAATGAGCAGTTCTTC. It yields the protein CASSFPGTRPNEQFF.

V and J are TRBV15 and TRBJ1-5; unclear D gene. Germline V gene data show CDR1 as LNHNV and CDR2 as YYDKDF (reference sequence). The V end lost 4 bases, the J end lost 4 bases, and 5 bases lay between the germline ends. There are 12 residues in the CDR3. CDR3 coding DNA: TGTGCCACCAGCACCGGTAATCAGCCCCAGCATTTT. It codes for CATSTGNQPQHF.